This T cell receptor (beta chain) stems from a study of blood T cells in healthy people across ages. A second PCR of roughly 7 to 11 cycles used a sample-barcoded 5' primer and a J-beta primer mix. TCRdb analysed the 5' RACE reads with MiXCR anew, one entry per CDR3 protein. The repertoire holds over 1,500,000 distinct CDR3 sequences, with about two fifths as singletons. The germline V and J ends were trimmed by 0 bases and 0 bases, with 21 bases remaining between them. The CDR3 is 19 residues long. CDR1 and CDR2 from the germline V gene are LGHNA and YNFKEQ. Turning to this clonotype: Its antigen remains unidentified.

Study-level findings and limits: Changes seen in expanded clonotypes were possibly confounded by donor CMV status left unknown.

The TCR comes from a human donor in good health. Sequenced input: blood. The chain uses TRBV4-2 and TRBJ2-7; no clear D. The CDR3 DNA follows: TGTGCCAGCAGCCAAGAGTCCCCTGGTCCGTCTCTACCCTCCTACGAGCAGTACTTC. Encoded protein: CASSQESPGPSLPSYEQYF.